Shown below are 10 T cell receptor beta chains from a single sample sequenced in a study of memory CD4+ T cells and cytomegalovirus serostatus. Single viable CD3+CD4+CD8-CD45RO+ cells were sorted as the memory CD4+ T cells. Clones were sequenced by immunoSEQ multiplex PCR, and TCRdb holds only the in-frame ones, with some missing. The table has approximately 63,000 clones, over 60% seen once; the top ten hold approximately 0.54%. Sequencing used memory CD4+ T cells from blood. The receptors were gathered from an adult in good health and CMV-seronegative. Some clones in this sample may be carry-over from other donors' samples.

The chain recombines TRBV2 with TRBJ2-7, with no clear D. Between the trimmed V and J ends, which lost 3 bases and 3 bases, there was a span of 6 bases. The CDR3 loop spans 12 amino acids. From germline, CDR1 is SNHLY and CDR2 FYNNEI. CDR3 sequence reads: CASSDTHYEQYF. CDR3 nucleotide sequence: TGTGCCAGCAGTGACACCCACTACGAGCAGTACTTC.

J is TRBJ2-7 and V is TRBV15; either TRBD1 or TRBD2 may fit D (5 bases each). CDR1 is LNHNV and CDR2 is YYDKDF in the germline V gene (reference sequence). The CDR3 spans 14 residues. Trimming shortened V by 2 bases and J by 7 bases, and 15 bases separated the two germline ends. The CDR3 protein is CATSRPGTSGEQYF. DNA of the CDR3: TGTGCCACCAGCAGACCCGGGACGTCGGGAGAGCAGTACTTC.

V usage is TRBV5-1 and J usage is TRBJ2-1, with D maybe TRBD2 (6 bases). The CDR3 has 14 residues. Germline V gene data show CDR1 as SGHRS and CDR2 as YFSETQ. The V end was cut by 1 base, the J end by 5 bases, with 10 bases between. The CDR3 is CASSLMWGDNEQFF. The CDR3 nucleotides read TGCGCCAGCAGCTTGATGTGGGGGGACAATGAGCAGTTCTTC.

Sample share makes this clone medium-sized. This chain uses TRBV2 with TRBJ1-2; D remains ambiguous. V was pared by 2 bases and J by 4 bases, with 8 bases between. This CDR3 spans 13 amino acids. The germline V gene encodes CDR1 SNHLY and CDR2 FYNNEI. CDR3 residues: CASSERQVYGYTF. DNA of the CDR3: TGTGCCAGCAGTGAACGGCAGGTCTATGGCTACACCTTC.

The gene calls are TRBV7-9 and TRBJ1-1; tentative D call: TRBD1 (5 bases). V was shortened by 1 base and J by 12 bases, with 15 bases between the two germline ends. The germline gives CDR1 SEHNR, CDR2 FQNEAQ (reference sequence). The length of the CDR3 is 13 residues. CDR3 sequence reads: CASSLDSLRGTFF. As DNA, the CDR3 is TGTGCCAGCAGCTTAGATTCGTTGAGGGGAACTTTCTTT.

CDR3 nucleotide sequence: TGTGCCAGCAGTTTCGAGGGCACCTATAATTCACCCCTCCACTTT. It codes for CASSFEGTYNSPLHF. The chain recombines TRBV28 with TRBJ1-6; D not certain. Germline CDR1 and CDR2: MDHEN and SYDVKM. This CDR3 spans 15 amino acids. V was shortened by 3 bases and J by 2 bases, with 8 bases between the two germline ends.

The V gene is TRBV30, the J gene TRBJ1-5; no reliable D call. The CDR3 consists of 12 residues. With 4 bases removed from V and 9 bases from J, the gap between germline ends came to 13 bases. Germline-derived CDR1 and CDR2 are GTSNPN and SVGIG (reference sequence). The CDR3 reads CAWNRGPGPQHF. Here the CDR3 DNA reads TGTGCCTGGAATCGTGGACCGGGGCCCCAGCATTTT.

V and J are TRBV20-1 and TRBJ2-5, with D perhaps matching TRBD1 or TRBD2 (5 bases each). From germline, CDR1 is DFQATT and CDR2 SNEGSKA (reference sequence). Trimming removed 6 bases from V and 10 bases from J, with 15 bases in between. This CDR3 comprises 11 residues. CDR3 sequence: CSARTMGVQYF. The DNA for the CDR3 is TGCAGTGCCAGAACAATGGGGGTCCAGTACTTC.

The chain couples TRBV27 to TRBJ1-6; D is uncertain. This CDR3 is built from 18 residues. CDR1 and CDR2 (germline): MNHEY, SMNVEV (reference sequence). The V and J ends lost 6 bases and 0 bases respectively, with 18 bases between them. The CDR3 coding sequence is TGTGCCAGCAGCCGGGTGGGAGGCGGAAGCTCCTATAATTCACCCCTCCACTTT. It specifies CASSRVGGGSSYNSPLHF.

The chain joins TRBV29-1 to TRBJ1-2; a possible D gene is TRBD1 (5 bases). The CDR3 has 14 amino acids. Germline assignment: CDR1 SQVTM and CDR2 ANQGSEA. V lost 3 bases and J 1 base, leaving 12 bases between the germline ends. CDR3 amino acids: CSVEPRDLNYGYTF. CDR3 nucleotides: TGCAGCGTTGAGCCTCGGGACCTTAACTATGGCTACACCTTC.